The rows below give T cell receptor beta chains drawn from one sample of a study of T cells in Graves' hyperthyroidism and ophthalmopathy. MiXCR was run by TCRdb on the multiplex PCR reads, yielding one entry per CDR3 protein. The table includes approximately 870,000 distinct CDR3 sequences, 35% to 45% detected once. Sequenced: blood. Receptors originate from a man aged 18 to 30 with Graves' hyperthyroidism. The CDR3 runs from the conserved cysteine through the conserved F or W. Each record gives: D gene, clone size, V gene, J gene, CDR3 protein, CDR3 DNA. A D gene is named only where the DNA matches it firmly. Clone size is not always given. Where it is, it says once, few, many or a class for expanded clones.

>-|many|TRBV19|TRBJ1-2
CASSLRTALYGYTF
TGTGCCAGTAGTTTACGGACAGCCCTCTATGGCTACACCTTC
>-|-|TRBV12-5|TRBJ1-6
CASGSGYSPLHF
TGTGCTAGTGGGTCAGGGTATTCACCCCTCCACTTT
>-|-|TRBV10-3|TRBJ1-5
CASRGLNSNQPQHF
TGTGCCAGCAGAGGACTGAATAGCAATCAGCCCCAGCATTTT
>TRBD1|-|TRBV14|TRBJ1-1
CASSQQPGASGGTEAFF
TGTGCCAGCAGCCAGCAGCCAGGGGCGTCAGGGGGCACTGAAGCTTTCTTT
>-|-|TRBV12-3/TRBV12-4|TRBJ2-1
CASISSYNEQFF
TGTGCCAGCATCAGCTCCTACAATGAGCAGTTCTTC
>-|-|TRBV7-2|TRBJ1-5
CASSSRWGARQPQHF
TGTGCCAGCAGCTCGCGGTGGGGGGCGCGTCAGCCCCAGCATTTT
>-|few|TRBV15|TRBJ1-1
CATSRGGPEAFF
TGTGCCACCAGCAGGGGGGGGCCTGAAGCTTTCTTT
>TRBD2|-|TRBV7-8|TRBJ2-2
CASSNGGGNTGELFF
TGTGCCAGCAGCAACGGCGGGGGGAACACCGGGGAGCTGTTTTTT
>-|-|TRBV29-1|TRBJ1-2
CSCYGEGESYGYTF
TGCAGCTGCTACGGGGAGGGGGAGTCCTATGGCTACACCTTC
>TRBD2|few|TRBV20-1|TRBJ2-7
CSARELAASGSYEQYF
TGCAGTGCTAGAGAGTTGGCGGCTAGCGGGTCCTACGAGCAGTACTTC
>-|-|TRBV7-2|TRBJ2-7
CASSPRTPREPYEQYF
TGTGCCAGCAGCCCTAGAACCCCCAGGGAGCCCTACGAGCAGTACTTC
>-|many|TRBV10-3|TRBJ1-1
CAISTVPATEAFF
TGTGCCATCAGCACTGTCCCTGCCACTGAAGCTTTCTTT
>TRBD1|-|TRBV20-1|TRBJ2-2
CSARPPTGQTGELFF
TGCAGTGCTAGACCCCCGACAGGGCAAACCGGGGAGCTGTTTTTT
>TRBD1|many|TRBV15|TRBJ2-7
CATSRGRGPYEQYF
TGTGCCACCAGCAGGGGTAGGGGGCCCTACGAGCAGTACTTC
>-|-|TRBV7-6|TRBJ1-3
CASSSVGGWGAGNTIYF
TGTGCCAGCAGCTCAGTCGGGGGCTGGGGAGCTGGAAACACCATATATTTT
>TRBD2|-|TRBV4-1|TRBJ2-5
CASSQEGGLAGAETQYF
TGCGCCAGCAGCCAAGAAGGAGGACTAGCGGGGGCCGAGACCCAGTACTTC
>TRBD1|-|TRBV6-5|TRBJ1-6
CASSSQGTFGSPLHF
TGTGCCAGCAGTTCACAGGGGACGTTTGGTTCACCCCTCCACTTT
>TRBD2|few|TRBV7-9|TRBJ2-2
CASSPTSGGLFF
TGTGCCAGCAGCCCTACTAGCGGGGGGCTGTTTTTT
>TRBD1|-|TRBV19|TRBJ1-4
CASSGTGRGEKLFF
TGTGCCAGTAGTGGGACAGGGAGGGGAGAAAAACTGTTTTTT
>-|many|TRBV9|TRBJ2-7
CASSGRPGSYEQYF
TGTGCCAGCAGCGGCCGGCCGGGGTCCTACGAGCAGTACTTC
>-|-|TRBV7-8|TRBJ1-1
CASSPGTLGDTEAFF
TGTGCCAGCAGCCCAGGGACCCTCGGGGACACTGAAGCTTTCTTT
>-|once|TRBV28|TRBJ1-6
CATSTGGGSPLHF
TGTGCCACCTCCACTGGGGGGGGGTCACCCCTCCACTTT
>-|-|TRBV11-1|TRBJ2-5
CASSPDRTTGELQETQYF
TGTGCCAGCAGCCCTGACAGGACCACCGGGGAGCTCCAAGAGACCCAGTACTTC
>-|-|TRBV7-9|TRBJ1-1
CATRYGAGDTEAFF
TGTGCCACCCGCTATGGGGCGGGGGACACTGAAGCTTTCTTT
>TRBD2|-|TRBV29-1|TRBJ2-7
CSLAGGSPYEQYF
TGCAGCCTAGCGGGAGGGTCTCCCTACGAGCAGTACTTC
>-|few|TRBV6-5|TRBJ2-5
CASTRTEWYQETQYF
TGTGCCAGCACCCGGACAGAATGGTACCAAGAGACCCAGTACTTC
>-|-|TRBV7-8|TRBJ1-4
CASSFRGPNEKLFF
TGTGCCAGCAGCTTCCGGGGGCCTAATGAAAAACTGTTTTTT
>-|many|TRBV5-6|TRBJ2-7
CASSSVYEQYF
TGTGCCAGCAGCTCCGTCTACGAGCAGTACTTC
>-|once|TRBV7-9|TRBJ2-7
CASSIQGTYEQYF
TGTGCCAGTAGTATCCAGGGGACCTACGAGCAGTACTTC
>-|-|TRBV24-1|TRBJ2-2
CATSEGTDYTGELFF
TGTGCCACCAGTGAAGGGACTGATTACACCGGGGAGCTGTTTTTT
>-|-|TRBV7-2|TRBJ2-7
CASSYSGLGQYF
TGTGCCAGCAGTTACTCCGGGCTTGGGCAGTACTTC
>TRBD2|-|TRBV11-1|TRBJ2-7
CASSLAGLDSYEQYF
TGTGCCAGCAGCTTGGCGGGACTAGATTCCTACGAGCAGTACTTC
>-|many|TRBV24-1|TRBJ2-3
CATSDTGRDSTDTQYF
TGTGCCACCAGTGATACAGGCAGGGACAGCACAGATACGCAGTATTTT
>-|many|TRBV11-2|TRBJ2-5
CASSRVGETQYF
TGTGCCAGCAGCCGGGTTGGCGAGACCCAGTACTTC
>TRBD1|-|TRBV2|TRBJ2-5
CASSEAGTGRQTQYF
TGTGCCAGCAGTGAAGCCGGGACAGGTCGACAGACCCAGTACTTC
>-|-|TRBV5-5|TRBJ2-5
CASSQPGRQRAKYF
TGCGCCAGCAGCCAACCGGGCCGACAGCGCGCTAAGTACTTC
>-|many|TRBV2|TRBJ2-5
CASRGGESKYF
TGTGCCAGCAGAGGGGGGGAGTCGAAGTACTTC
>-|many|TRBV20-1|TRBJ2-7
CSFWNPPEQYF
TGCAGTTTCTGGAACCCCCCCGAGCAGTACTTC
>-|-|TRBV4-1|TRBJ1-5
CASSQEWAQPQHF
TGCGCCAGCAGCCAAGAGTGGGCCCAGCCCCAGCATTTT
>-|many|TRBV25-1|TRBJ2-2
CASSGLTGTGSTGELFF
TGTGCCAGCAGTGGGCTTACAGGGACCGGGAGCACCGGGGAGCTGTTTTTT
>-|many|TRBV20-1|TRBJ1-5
CSASEGVGKPQHF
TGCAGTGCTAGTGAGGGGGTCGGAAAGCCCCAGCATTTT
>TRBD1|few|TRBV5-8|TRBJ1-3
CASSWTGQRPGNTIYF
TGTGCCAGCAGCTGGACAGGACAGCGCCCCGGAAACACCATATATTTT
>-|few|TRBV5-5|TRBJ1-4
CASSLFGDSGEKLFF
TGTGCCAGCAGCTTGTTCGGGGATTCGGGTGAAAAACTGTTTTTT
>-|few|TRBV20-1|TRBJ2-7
CSARDSGTSLSEQYF
TGCAGTGCTAGAGATTCCGGGACGTCATTATCTGAGCAGTACTTC
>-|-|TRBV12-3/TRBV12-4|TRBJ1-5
CASNPLDQPQHF
TGTGCCAGCAATCCCCTAGATCAGCCCCAGCATTTT
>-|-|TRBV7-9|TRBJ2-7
CASSPRTRTYEQYF
TGTGCCAGCAGCCCCCGGACACGGACCTACGAGCAGTACTTC
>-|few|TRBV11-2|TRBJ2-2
CASRLQANTGELFF
TGTGCCAGCAGGTTACAGGCGAACACCGGGGAGCTGTTTTTT
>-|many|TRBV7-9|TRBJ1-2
CASSLQGDNYGYTF
TGTGCCAGCAGCTTACAAGGGGATAACTATGGCTACACCTTC
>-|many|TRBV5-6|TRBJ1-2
CASSLQQGVYGYTF
TGTGCCAGCAGCTTGCAACAGGGAGTCTATGGCTACACCTTC
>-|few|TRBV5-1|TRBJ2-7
CASSPEPGTDEQYF
TGCGCCAGCAGCCCAGAGCCAGGTACCGACGAGCAGTACTTC
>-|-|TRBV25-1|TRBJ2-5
CASRGEGGDQETQYF
TGTGCCAGCAGAGGTGAGGGCGGGGACCAAGAGACCCAGTACTTC
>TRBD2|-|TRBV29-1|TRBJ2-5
CSVEEAGALQETQYF
TGCAGCGTTGAAGAAGCGGGGGCCCTCCAAGAGACCCAGTACTTC
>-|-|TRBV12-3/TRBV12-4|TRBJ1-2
CASTQGNCRGYTF
TGTGCCAGCACCCAAGGGAATTGCCGAGGCTACACCTTC
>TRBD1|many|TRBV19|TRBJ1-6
CASSGTALYNSPLHF
TGTGCCAGTAGCGGGACAGCCCTGTATAATTCACCCCTCCACTTT
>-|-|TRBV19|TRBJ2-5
CASSYASGSLRTQYF
TGTGCCAGTAGTTATGCATCGGGGAGCTTACGGACCCAGTACTTC